This TCR beta chain is drawn from a study of T cell responses to AZD1222 COVID-19 vaccine. Looked up from germline, CDR1 is LNHDA and CDR2 is SQIVND (reference sequence). V dropped 8 bases and J dropped 4; count of bases not matched to a gene: 10. The CDR3 sequence is 15 residues long. Profiled with immunoSEQ multiplex PCR; TCRdb holds only in-frame clones, not every one. The sample includes 180,000 or so clones, 70% to 90% of them seen just once. Worth noting for this clone: The target antigen is unknown.

Regarding the study as a whole: The study found vaccine-associated CD4 TCRs spanning spike, dominant at 160-218 and 743-854. Sampled repertoires all dated from after the peak T cell response.

This TCR came from an adult who received the AZD1222 COVID-19 vaccine. The rearrangement links TRBV19 to TRBJ2-2; TRBD2 matches 7 bases. The sample was peripheral blood, taken 28 days after the second AZD1222 dose. The CDR3 bases are TGTGCCAGTTCGGAGCGGGAAGTCCCCACCGGGGAGCTGTTTTTT. Its translation is CASSEREVPTGELFF. The complete variable domain, with remaining parts taken from reference TRBV19 and TRBJ2-2, reads DGGITQSPKYLFRKEGQNVTLSCEQNLNHDAMYWYRQDPGQGLRLIYYSQIVNDFQKGDIAEGYSVSREKKESFPLTVTSAQKNPTAFYLCASSEREVPTGELFFGEGSRLTVL.